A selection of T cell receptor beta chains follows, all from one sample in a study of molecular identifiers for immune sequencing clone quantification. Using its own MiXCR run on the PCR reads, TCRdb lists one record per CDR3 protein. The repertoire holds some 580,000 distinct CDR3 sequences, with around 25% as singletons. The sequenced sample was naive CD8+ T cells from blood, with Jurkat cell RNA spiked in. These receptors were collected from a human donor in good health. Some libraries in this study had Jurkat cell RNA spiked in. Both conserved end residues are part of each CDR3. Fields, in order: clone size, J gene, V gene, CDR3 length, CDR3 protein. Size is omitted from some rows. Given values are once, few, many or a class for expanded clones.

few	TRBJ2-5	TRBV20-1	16	CSAREVITEPQETQYF
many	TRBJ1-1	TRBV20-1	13	CSALNRGDTEAFF
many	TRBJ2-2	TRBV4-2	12	CASSQDSGELFF
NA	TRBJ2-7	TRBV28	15	CASSRQGTGNYEQYF
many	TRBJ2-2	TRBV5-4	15	CASSLGTSGTGELFF
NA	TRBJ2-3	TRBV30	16	CAWSPYSAGWSGTQYF
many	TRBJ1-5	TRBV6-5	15	CASRTGPYSNQPQHF
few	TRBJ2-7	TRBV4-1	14	CASSPRQGHGEQYF
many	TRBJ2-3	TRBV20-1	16	CSARDLVVESTDTQYF
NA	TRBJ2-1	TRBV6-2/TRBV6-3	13	CASSRTSANEQFF
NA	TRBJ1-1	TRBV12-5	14	CASGVGVANTEAFF